Described below is a single T cell receptor beta chain sequence and its context. Its antigen remains unidentified. This sample is part of a study of CD4 T cells in relation to SARS-CoV-2 and coronaviruses. This CDR3 is 12 amino acids long. Losses at the gene ends were 7 bases for V and 10 bases for J; bases not matched to a gene: 7. CDR1 and CDR2 from the germline V gene are MDHEN and SYDVKM. Regarding the study as a whole: SARS-CoV-2-driven expansion was significantly weaker in crossreactive than monoreactive clones. Culture-expanded clones reflect memory recall rather than primary priming during culture.

This table comes from immunoSEQ multiplex PCR, and its TCRdb copy is limited to in-frame clones, with some not included. The table includes some 30,000 clones, 65% to 80% detected once. The sequenced sample was memory CD4+ T cells from PBMCs, cultured in vitro. The chain uses TRBV28 and TRBJ2-1, with 7 bases identical to TRBD1. This clonotype was sampled from an adult with COVID-19. In DNA, the CDR3 is TGTGCCAGCACAAGGGACAGCCTCGAGCAGTTCTTC. Translating gives CASTRDSLEQFF.